The present entry profiles one T cell receptor (beta chain) with its context. This sample was taken from a study of blood T cell repertoires in COVID-19. The wider study: Acute and convalescent COVID-19 specimens originated in the United States, Italy and Spain. The analysed material was cDNA or gDNA that came from T cells, B-cell-depleted T cells, or PBMCs.

Germline loops: CDR1 LNHDA, CDR2 SQIVND (reference sequence). The CDR3 is made up of 14 amino acids. Trimming shortened V by 7 bases and J by 4 bases, and 14 bases separated the two germline ends. Per the authors' pipeline: It was from reference gene primer amplification that nucleated cell counts were estimated. Repertoires were generated with immunoSEQ multiplex PCR, while TCRdb's copy carries only in-frame clones and drops some. D and trimming were read from the DNA, whereas the V and J calls and clone size are those reported in that table. Of 150,000 to 200,000 clones in the sample, 70% to 90% were seen once.

This clonotype originated in an elderly woman in a cohort sampled during active or convalescent COVID-19. The chain employs TRBV19 and TRBJ1-5; D not resolved. Sample: peripheral blood. The DNA for the CDR3 is TGTGCCAGTACCGCTGTATCGGGGAATCAGCCCCAGCATTTT. Encoded protein: CASTAVSGNQPQHF.